This TCR beta chain came from a study of blood T cell repertoires in COVID-19 (dated by TCRdb to 2018 to 2021). About the investigation overall: Collaborator samples came from the United States, Italy and Spain and covered acute and convalescent phases of COVID-19. The repertoires were made available in a free public database intended to serve as a resource for research on the immune response to SARS-CoV-2. A de-identified subject ID, COVID-19 status, age in years and sex were almost always included in the sample metadata. Deeply sampled blood TCRbeta repertoires from subjects exposed to, actively infected with, or recovered from COVID-19 were included in the dataset. The samples were drawn from two sources: the first 160 participants of the ongoing ImmuneRACE study, and 1,200 or so subjects contributed by 6 global collaborators. Where HLA class I and class II types were available, the types were taken from metadata supplied by the sample provider, not from assay-based typing. The material from the prospective study consisted of cDNA or gDNA derived from T cells, B-cell-depleted T cells, or PBMCs.

The immunoSEQ Assay, a bias-controlled multiplex PCR, was used to amplify TCRbeta CDR3 regions from genomic DNA. The published analysis was carried out like this. Nucleated cell counts per sample were estimated from amplification of reference gene primers within the assay. To quantify the absolute abundance of each unique TCRbeta CDR3 rearrangement, sequence reads were collapsed and filtered. For each sample, productive Simpson clonality was calculated by taking the square root of Simpson's diversity index across productive rearrangements. TCRdb provides this immuneACCESS table in a form limited to in-frame rearrangements. Some clones are lacking; in checked studies, under half of them reflect an unresolved V gene, and why the rest are absent is not known. The DNA gave D and trimming, while V, J and clone size come from that table. This sample lists 450,000 or so clones; 89% were detected once. The ten largest clones add up to 0.9% of the sample.

One collaborating source in Seattle enrolled patients during active infection and followed them longitudinally through the course of disease. Collaborating institutions collected whole blood in K2EDTA tubes following their own protocols. For TCRbeta analysis, collaborators shipped samples as frozen whole blood, isolated PBMCs, or DNA extracted from either of those sample types. This clone was counted only a few times. Its antigen remains undetermined. Base qualities are not provided; no much larger clone lies one nucleotide away. Sequences LNHDA (CDR1) and SQIVND (CDR2) are obtained from the germline V gene (reference sequence). Spanning cysteine to phenylalanine, the CDR3 consists of 14 amino acids. The entry retains the CDR3 DNA only, 42 bases that are in frame from base 1. V was cut back by 3 bases and J by 7 bases, leaving a gap of 12 bases between them. The investigation overall reported the following: The quantity of clinical and demographic metadata differed by source and by participant and was supplied without curation.

The sample consisted of peripheral blood. The V and J segments used are TRBV19 and TRBJ2-2; TRBD1 is a possible D gene, resting on 6 matching bases. The receptor's source is a man between 18 and 35 years old with COVID-19, enrolled during active disease. The CDR3 here reads CASSIGGDSGELFF. The DNA reads TGTGCCAGTAGTATTGGGGGCGATAGCGGGGAGCTGTTTTTT.